This T cell receptor beta chain was recorded in a study of PD-1 blockade in classical Hodgkin lymphoma. The study's findings and limits: It was CD4+ TCR diversity, not CD8+, that rose significantly by C4D1.

Method: immunoSEQ multiplex PCR; TCRdb's copy keeps in-frame clones and lacks some. The sample holds roughly 70,000 clones, 71% seen once. The germline gives CDR1 SEHNR, CDR2 FQNEAQ (reference sequence). Trimming took 5 bases from V and 2 from J, leaving 15 bases between them. CDR3 length: 15 amino acids. A word on this clone: What it recognizes is unknown.

With no exception, relapse followed autologous stem cell transplantation in all patients, and brentuximab vedotin exposure varied. The study recorded best responses of complete response, partial response or progressive disease. The receptor comes from a human donor with classical Hodgkin lymphoma. The chain links TRBV7-9 to TRBJ2-5; perhaps TRBD1 as D (5 bases). The sample consisted of peripheral blood mononuclear cells (PBMCs), taken before the second cycle of nivolumab. The CDR3 DNA follows: TGTGCCAGCAGCACCCCGGCTTGGACACAAGAGACCCAGTACTTC. Amino acid sequence: CASSTPAWTQETQYF.